This T cell receptor beta chain was identified in a study of CD8 T cells in ankylosing spondylitis. The study, taken as a whole, reports: Apparently characteristic of ankylosing spondylitis blood was a TCR beta motif (about eight highly homologous variants). CD8+ disease-linked clones were present at relatively low frequencies in blood. The study looked at matched synovial fluid samples from ankylosing spondylitis patients. Disease-linked clones were reported to be significantly enriched there. Both synovial fluid and blood in reactive arthritis had previously been reported to carry some motif variants.

Via MiXCR, TCRdb re-called the 5' RACE reads, giving one row per CDR3 protein. The sample shows about 39,000 distinct CDR3 sequences, about 9.3% of them seen only once. The table lists this clonotype with many counts. Its antigen is unknown. The trim removed 3 bases at V and 1 base at J, leaving 3 bases unmatched. CDR1 LNHNV and CDR2 YYDKDF come from the germline V gene (reference sequence). This CDR3 comprises 15 residues. This receptor was obtained from a male donor with ankylosing spondylitis or in good health (not recorded which). The sequenced sample consisted of blood, either unsorted or a sorted T cell fraction (not recorded which). The chain links TRBV15 to TRBJ2-5, with 9 positions matching TRBD2. The CDR3 loop is CATSRATSGQETQYF. The CDR3 DNA reads as TGTGCCACCAGCAGGGCGACTAGCGGCCAAGAGACCCAGTACTTC.